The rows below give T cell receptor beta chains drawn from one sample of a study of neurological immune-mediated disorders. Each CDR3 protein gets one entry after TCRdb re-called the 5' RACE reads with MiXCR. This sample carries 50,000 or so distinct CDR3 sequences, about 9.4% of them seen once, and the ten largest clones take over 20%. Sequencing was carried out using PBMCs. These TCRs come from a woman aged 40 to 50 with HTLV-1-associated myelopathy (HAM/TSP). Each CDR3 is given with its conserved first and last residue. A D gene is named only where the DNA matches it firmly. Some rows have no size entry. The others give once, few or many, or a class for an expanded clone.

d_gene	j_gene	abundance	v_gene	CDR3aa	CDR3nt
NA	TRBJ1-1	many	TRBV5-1	CASSVGGSQNTEAFF	TGCGCCAGCAGCGTCGGGGGCTCTCAGAACACTGAAGCTTTCTTT
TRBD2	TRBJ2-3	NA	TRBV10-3	CAISPTPQTSGGRTDTQYF	TGTGCCATCAGTCCCACCCCCCAGACTAGCGGCGGACGCACAGATACGCAGTATTTT
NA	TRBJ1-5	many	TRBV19	CASSIQGREQPQHF	TGTGCCAGTAGTATTCAGGGGAGGGAACAGCCCCAGCATTTT
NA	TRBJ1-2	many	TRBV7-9	CASSLSGTNYGYTF	TGTGCCAGCAGCTTAAGTGGGACTAACTATGGCTACACCTTC
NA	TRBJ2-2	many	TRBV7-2	CASSLERPGELFF	TGTGCCAGCAGCTTAGAACGCCCCGGGGAGCTGTTTTTT
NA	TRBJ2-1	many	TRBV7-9	CASSLGSDEQFF	TGTGCCAGCAGCTTAGGAAGCGATGAGCAGTTCTTC
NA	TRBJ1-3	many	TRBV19	CASSRDFSSGNTIYF	TGTGCCAGTAGCCGGGACTTCTCATCTGGAAACACCATATATTTT
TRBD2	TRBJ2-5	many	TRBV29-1	CSVEVGGGETQYF	TGCAGCGTTGAAGTGGGGGGGGGAGAGACCCAGTACTTC
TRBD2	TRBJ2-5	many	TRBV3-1	CASSQGLTSGGQETQYF	TGTGCCAGCAGCCAAGGCTTGACTAGCGGGGGGCAAGAGACCCAGTACTTC
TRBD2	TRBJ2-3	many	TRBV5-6	CASSFPGLAPGYF	TGTGCCAGCAGCTTTCCGGGACTAGCTCCGGGGTATTTT
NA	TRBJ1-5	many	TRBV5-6	CASSLWRGGNQPQHF	TGTGCCAGCAGCTTGTGGAGGGGAGGCAATCAGCCCCAGCATTTT
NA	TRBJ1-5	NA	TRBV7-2	CASSFTGINHPQHF	TGTGCCAGCAGCTTCACCGGGATCAATCATCCTCAGCATTTT
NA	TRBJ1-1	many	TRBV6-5	CASSPRTGRITEAFF	TGTGCCAGCAGTCCTAGGACGGGCCGGATCACTGAAGCTTTCTTT
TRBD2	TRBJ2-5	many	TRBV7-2	CASSSWPGGGETQYF	TGTGCCAGCAGCTCCTGGCCGGGGGGGGGAGAGACCCAGTACTTC
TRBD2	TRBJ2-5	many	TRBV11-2	CASSLAGGSATQYF	TGTGCCAGCAGCTTAGCCGGGGGGTCAGCAACCCAGTACTTC
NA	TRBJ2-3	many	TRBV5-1	CASSLGWGADTQYF	TGCGCCAGCAGCCTGGGGTGGGGCGCAGATACGCAGTATTTT
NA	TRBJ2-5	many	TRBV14	CASSPYRGGDVPETQYF	TGTGCCAGCAGCCCGTATCGAGGCGGAGATGTTCCGGAGACCCAGTACTTC
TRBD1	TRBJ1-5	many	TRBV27	CASSWTGATGDQPQHF	TGTGCCAGCAGTTGGACGGGGGCGACAGGGGATCAGCCCCAGCATTTT
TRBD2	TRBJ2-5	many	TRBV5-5	CASSRLAGTYQETQYF	TGTGCCAGCAGCCGACTAGCGGGGACGTACCAAGAGACCCAGTACTTC
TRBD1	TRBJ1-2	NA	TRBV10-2	CASSGGTGGICYTF	TGCGCCAGCAGTGGCGGGACAGGTGGCATTTGCTACACCTTC
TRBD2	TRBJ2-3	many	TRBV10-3	CAINSGLAGGTDTQYF	TGTGCCATCAACTCCGGACTAGCGGGGGGCACAGATACGCAGTATTTT
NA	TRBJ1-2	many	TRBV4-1	CASSQDRGYTF	TGCGCCAGCAGCCAAGACCGTGGCTACACCTTC
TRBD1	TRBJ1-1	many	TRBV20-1	CSVGTGNTEAFF	TGCAGTGTCGGGACAGGGAACACTGAAGCTTTCTTT
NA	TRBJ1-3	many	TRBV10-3	CAISESTGNTIYF	TGTGCCATCAGTGAGTCGACAGGAAACACCATATATTTT
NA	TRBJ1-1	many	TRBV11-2	CASSALLTDKAFF	TGTGCCAGCAGCGCCTTACTTACCGATAAAGCTTTCTTT
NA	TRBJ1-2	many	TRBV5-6	CASSLAARPGYGYTF	TGTGCCAGCAGCTTGGCAGCCCGGCCGGGCTATGGCTACACCTTC
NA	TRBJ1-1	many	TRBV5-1	CASSLEGTNEAFF	TGCGCCAGCAGCTTGGAGGGGACGAATGAAGCTTTCTTT
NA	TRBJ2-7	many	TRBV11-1	CASSDDLGGSSYEQYF	TGTGCCAGCAGCGACGACCTTGGGGGGAGCTCCTACGAGCAGTACTTC
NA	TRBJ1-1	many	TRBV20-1	CSARDSGRPNTEAFF	TGCAGTGCTAGAGATAGCGGGAGGCCGAACACTGAAGCTTTCTTT
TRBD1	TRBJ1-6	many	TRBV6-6	CASSSGTGGNSPLHF	TGTGCCAGCAGCTCCGGGACAGGGGGGAATTCACCCCTCCACTTT
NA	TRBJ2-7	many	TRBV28	CASTGPGTWYEQYF	TGTGCCAGCACCGGACCCGGGACATGGTACGAGCAGTACTTC
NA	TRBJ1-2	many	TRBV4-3	CASSQDKGAYGYTF	TGCGCCAGCAGCCAAGATAAAGGGGCCTATGGCTACACCTTC
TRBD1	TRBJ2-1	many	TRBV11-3	CASSSLGTVYNEQFF	TGTGCCAGCAGCTCCCTTGGGACAGTTTACAATGAGCAGTTCTTC
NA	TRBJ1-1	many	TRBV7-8	CASSLLGEDTEAFF	TGTGCCAGCAGCTTACTAGGGGAGGACACTGAAGCTTTCTTT
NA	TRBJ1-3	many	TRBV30	CAWRGKNSGNTIYF	TGTGCCTGGAGGGGTAAGAACTCTGGAAACACCATATATTTT
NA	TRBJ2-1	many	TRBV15	CATSSGYSNEQFF	TGTGCCACCAGCAGTGGCTACTCCAATGAGCAGTTCTTC
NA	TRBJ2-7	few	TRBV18	CASSSGLSYEQYF	TGTGCCAGCTCATCAGGACTGAGCTACGAGCAGTACTTC
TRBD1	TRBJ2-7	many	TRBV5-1	CASSWGQGGTYEQYF	TGCGCCAGCAGCTGGGGACAGGGAGGAACATACGAGCAGTACTTC
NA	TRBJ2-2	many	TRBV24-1	CATSGGRGNTGELFF	TGTGCCACCAGCGGGGGACGGGGGAACACCGGGGAGCTGTTTTTT
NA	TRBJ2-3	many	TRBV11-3	CASSLDSTWGDTQYF	TGTGCCAGCAGCTTAGATTCGACCTGGGGAGATACGCAGTATTTT
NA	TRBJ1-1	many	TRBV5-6	CASRPRGARLMNTEAFF	TGTGCCAGCAGGCCGCGGGGGGCACGCCTGATGAACACTGAAGCTTTCTTT
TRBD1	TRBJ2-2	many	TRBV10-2	CASRGQGAGELFF	TGCGCCAGCAGAGGACAGGGTGCCGGGGAGCTGTTTTTT
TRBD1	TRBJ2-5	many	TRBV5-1	CASYEGQQETQYF	TGCGCCAGCTACGAGGGACAGCAAGAGACCCAGTACTTC
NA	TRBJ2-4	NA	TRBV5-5	CASSPTSLANIQYF	TGTGCCAGCAGCCCCACCTCCCTGGCAAACATTCAGTACTTC
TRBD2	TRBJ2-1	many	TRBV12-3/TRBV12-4	CASSLPAGGLGEQFF	TGTGCCAGCAGTTTACCAGCGGGGGGGCTGGGTGAGCAGTTCTTC
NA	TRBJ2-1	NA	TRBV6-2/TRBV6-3	CASSYGSDLYNEQFF	TGTGCCAGCAGTTACGGATCGGACTTGTACAATGAGCAGTTCTTC
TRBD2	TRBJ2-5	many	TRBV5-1	CASRGGNSAFQETQYF	TGCGCCAGCAGGGGGGGGAACTCGGCCTTTCAAGAGACCCAGTACTTC
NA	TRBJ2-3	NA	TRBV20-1	CSAEANTQYF	TGCAGTGCCGAGGCTAATACGCAGTATTTT
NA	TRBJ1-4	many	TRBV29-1	CSVVGRGNEKLFF	TGCAGCGTCGTTGGACGGGGTAATGAAAAACTGTTTTTT
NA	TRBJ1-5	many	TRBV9	CASSVDAGNQPQHF	TGTGCCAGCAGCGTAGACGCGGGCAATCAGCCCCAGCATTTT
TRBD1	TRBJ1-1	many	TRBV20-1	CSATRQGRTEAFF	TGCAGTGCTACCCGACAGGGGAGGACTGAAGCTTTCTTT
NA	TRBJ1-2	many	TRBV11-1	CASSSQVDYGYTF	TGTGCCAGCAGCTCCCAGGTGGACTATGGCTACACCTTC
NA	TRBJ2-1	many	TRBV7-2	CASSLSTAANEQFF	TGTGCCAGCAGCTTGTCCACAGCTGCCAATGAGCAGTTCTTC
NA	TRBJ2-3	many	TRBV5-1	CASSLTDPVRVADTQYF	TGCGCCAGCAGCTTGACCGACCCAGTCCGGGTGGCAGATACGCAGTATTTT
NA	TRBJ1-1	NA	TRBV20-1	CSARGGGNTEAFF	TGCAGTGCTAGAGGCGGTGGGAACACTGAAGCTTTCTTT
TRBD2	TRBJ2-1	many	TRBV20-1	CSASGGAVNEQFF	TGCAGTGCTAGCGGGGGGGCAGTCAATGAGCAGTTCTTC
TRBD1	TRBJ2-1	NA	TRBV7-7	CASSQGTGRGNEQFF	TGTGCCAGCAGCCAGGGGACAGGAAGGGGCAATGAGCAGTTCTTC